This T cell receptor (beta chain) was obtained from a study of brain T cells in children with intractable seizures. This CDR3 is built from 16 residues. V lost 2 bases and J lost 0, with 11 bases in between. CDR1 is MDHEN, CDR2 SYDVKM, per germline. This table comes from immunoSEQ multiplex PCR, and its TCRdb copy is limited to in-frame clones, with some not included. The profile covers about 76,000 clones, with about 92% appearing a single time and approximately 1.5% taken by the ten largest. Pre-surgery treatment included at least one anti-epileptic drug. This material consisted of peripheral blood, taken at surgery. The origin of this receptor is a boy under two years old with tuberous sclerosis and intractable seizures. The J gene is TRBJ2-1, the V gene TRBV28, with a tentative D call TRBD2 (5 bases). CDR3 bases: TGTGCCAGCAGTTTAGCCAGCGGAGCCTCCTACAATGAGCAGTTCTTC. This sequence encodes CASSLASGASYNEQFF. Complete variable domain (other parts from reference TRBV28 and TRBJ2-1): DVKVTQSSRYLVKRTGEKVFLECVQDMDHENMFWYRQDPGLGLRLIYFSYDVKMKEKGDIPEGYSVSREKKERFSLILESASTNQTSMYLCASSLASGASYNEQFFGPGTRLTVL.